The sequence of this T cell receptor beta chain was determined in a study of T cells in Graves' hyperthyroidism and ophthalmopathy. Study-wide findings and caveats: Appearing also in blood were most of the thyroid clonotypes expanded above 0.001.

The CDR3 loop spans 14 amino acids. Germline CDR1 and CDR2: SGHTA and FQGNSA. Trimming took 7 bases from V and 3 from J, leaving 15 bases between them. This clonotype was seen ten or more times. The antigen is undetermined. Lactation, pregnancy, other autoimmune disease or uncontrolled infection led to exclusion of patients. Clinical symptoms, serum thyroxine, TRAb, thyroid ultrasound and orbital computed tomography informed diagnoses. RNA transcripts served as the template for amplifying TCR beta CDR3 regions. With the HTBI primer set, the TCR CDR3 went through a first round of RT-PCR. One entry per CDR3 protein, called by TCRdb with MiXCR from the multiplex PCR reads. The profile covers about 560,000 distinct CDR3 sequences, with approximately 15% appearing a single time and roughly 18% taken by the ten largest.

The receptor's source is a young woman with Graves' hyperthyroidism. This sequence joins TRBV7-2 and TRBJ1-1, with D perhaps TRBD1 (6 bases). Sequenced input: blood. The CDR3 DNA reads TGTGCCAGCACCCAACAGGGTAAGGACACTGAAGCTTTCTTT. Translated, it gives CASTQQGKDTEAFF.